Each of the 9 T cell receptor beta chains below was sequenced from the same sample in a study of T cells in Graves' hyperthyroidism and ophthalmopathy. Template material for amplifying TCR beta CDR3 regions consisted of RNA transcripts. Primed by the HTBI set, a first-round RT-PCR was run on the TCR CDR3. TCRdb fed the multiplex PCR reads into MiXCR, producing one record per CDR3 protein. The data hold about 380,000 distinct CDR3 sequences, with about 15% observed a single time. The sample consisted of blood. These receptors were obtained from a woman aged 55-69 years with Graves' hyperthyroidism.

Turning to this clonotype: A much more abundant neighbour one base away suggests this may be a read error. This sequence joins TRBV12-3 or TRBV12-4 and TRBJ1-1, with D unclear. The CDR3 covers 14 residues. CDR3: CANSLVGSNTEAFF. CDR3 DNA: TGTGCCAACAGTTTAGTCGGCAGCAACACTGAAGCTTTCTTT.

This clonotype has ten or more counts. The V and J genes are TRBV12-3 or TRBV12-4 and TRBJ1-2; TRBD1 matches at 7 bases. The J segment lost 3 bases and the V segment lost 5 bases, leaving 6 bases of the junction unmatched. This CDR3 has 14 residues. The CDR3 region is CASSPGDRDYGYTF. The CDR3 coding sequence is TGTGCCAGCAGTCCAGGCGACAGGGACTATGGCTACACCTTC.

There are many counts of this clonotype. V is TRBV12-3 or TRBV12-4 and J is TRBJ2-1, with 8 bases that match TRBD1. The CDR3 has 14 residues. J lost 7 bases, V lost 4 bases, and 6 bases had no gene match. For the CDR3, the DNA is TGTGCCAGCAGTTCCCGACAGGGGCTGAATGAGCAGTTCTTC. Translating it yields CASSSRQGLNEQFF.

This clonotype was picked up many times. The chain employs TRBV4-2 and TRBJ2-7, with 8 bases fitting TRBD1. Looked up from germline, CDR1 is LGHNA and CDR2 is YNFKEQ. The CDR3 is 16 amino acids. The trim removed 1 base at V and 1 base at J, leaving 6 bases unmatched. In DNA, the CDR3 is TGTGCCAGCAGCCAAGTATGGGGACAGGAGTCCTACGAGCAGTACTTC. It translates to CASSQVWGQESYEQYF.

This clonotype has at least ten counts. The chain uses TRBV7-3 and TRBJ2-1, with 10 bases fitting TRBD1. Germline loops: CDR1 SGHTA, CDR2 FQGTGA. This CDR3 region has 15 residues. Trimming removed 5 bases from V and 6 bases from J; junction bases left unmatched: 7. This CDR3 is CASSPPGTGANEQFF. The CDR3 DNA reads as TGTGCCAGCAGCCCTCCCGGGACAGGGGCCAATGAGCAGTTCTTC.

This clonotype has a count of ten or more. The chain combines TRBV28 with TRBJ2-2; D may be TRBD1 or TRBD2 (6 bases each). Trimming stripped 7 bases from V and 0 bases from J, with 15 bases between. This CDR3 comprises 16 residues. In germline, CDR1 is MDHEN, CDR2 SYDVKM. This CDR3 reads CASTPWGDTNTGELFF. CDR3 DNA sequence: TGTGCCAGCACCCCGTGGGGGGACACGAACACCGGGGAGCTGTTTTTT.

About this clonotype: Possible read error: a much larger clone is one base away. CDR3 DNA sequence: TGTGCCAGCAGGCAACCAGCGGGGAACTACAATGAGCAGTTCTTC. This codes for CASRQPAGNYNEQFF. The chain has TRBV2 and TRBJ2-1, with 7 bases that match TRBD2. The CDR3 consists of 15 residues. Germline lookup yields CDR1 SNHLY and CDR2 FYNNEI. V was clipped by 6 bases and J by 3 bases; unmatched bases: 8.

This clonotype was counted many times. CDR3 loop: CASSLNYGTFDSYEQYF. The CDR3 coding sequence is TGTGCCAGCAGTTTAAACTACGGGACTTTCGACTCCTACGAGCAGTACTTC. This rearrangement joins TRBV27 to TRBJ2-7, with D tentatively TRBD2 (6 bases). Germline V gene data show CDR1 as MNHEY and CDR2 as SMNVEV (reference sequence). V lost 2 bases to trimming and J lost 0 bases, with 17 bases between them. The CDR3 length is 17 residues.

There are many counts of this clonotype. This chain joins TRBV5-1 and TRBJ2-1; D tentatively reads TRBD1 or TRBD2 (5 bases each). The CDR3 consists of 14 residues. The germline V gene encodes CDR1 SGHRS and CDR2 YFSETQ. With 7 bases removed from V and 4 bases from J, the gap between germline ends came to 15 bases. The chain's CDR3 is CASLEGPYYNEQFF. The CDR3 DNA sequence: TGCGCCAGCCTCGAGGGGCCGTATTACAATGAGCAGTTCTTC.